The 21 T cell receptor beta chains reported below all come from one sample, sequenced in a study of cytomegalovirus exposure and HLA in healthy donors. The PCR had 60 Vbeta and 13 Jbeta primers. The assay was immunoSEQ multiplex PCR, and TCRdb's table has in-frame clones only and misses some. This table holds 120,000 or so clones, roughly four fifths found once. Sequencing was carried out using PBMCs. All receptors derive from a man younger than 35 in good health and CMV-seronegative.

This chain uses TRBV2 with TRBJ1-4; D is ambiguous. The CDR3 totals 13 residues. With 6 bases removed from V and 5 bases from J, the gap between germline ends came to 10 bases. Germline CDR1 reads SNHLY; CDR2 reads FYNNEI. The CDR3 region is CASRIFGNEKLFF. CDR3 DNA: TGTGCCAGCAGGATCTTCGGGAATGAAAAACTGTTTTTT.

The chain combines TRBV10-3 with TRBJ2-5; tentative D call: TRBD1 (5 bases). The CDR3 length is 14 residues. V dropped 8 bases and J dropped 5 bases, with 18 bases sitting between them. The germline CDR1 and CDR2 sequences are ENHRY and SYGVKD. The CDR3 coding sequence is TGTGCCATCGGCCCCGATTGGGGCGACGAGACCCAGTACTTC. Encoded protein: CAIGPDWGDETQYF.

Only one count was recorded for this clone. The chain links TRBV29-1 to TRBJ1-1, with 7 bases fitting TRBD1. Germline assignment: CDR1 SQVTM and CDR2 ANQGSEA. The CDR3 extends over 13 amino acids. The J segment lost 5 bases and the V segment lost 8 bases, leaving 11 bases of the junction unmatched. CDR3 sequence: CSFRQGVGTEAFF. The CDR3 coding sequence is TGCAGCTTTCGACAGGGAGTAGGTACTGAAGCTTTCTTT.

This rearrangement joins TRBV15 to TRBJ2-2; D remains ambiguous. CDR1 is LNHNV, CDR2 YYDKDF, per germline (reference sequence). V was trimmed by 1 base and J by 0 bases, leaving 6 bases between them. This CDR3 contains 15 residues. The CDR3: CATSRGTSNTGELFF. The DNA for the CDR3 is TGTGCCACCAGCAGAGGCACATCGAACACCGGGGAGCTGTTTTTT.

The chain recombines TRBV23-1 with TRBJ2-7; possibly TRBD2 for D (6 bases). TRBV23-1 is designated an ORF whose function remains uncertain. This CDR3 has 17 residues. Trimming cost V 3 bases and J 0 bases, with 18 bases left between them. The CDR3 reads CASSHPWGGDTSYEQYF. The CDR3, as DNA: TGCGCCAGCAGTCATCCTTGGGGAGGCGATACCTCCTACGAGCAGTACTTC.

The chain carries TRBV13 and TRBJ2-2; possibly TRBD1 for D (6 bases). Germline CDR1 reads PRHDT; CDR2 reads FYEKMQ (reference sequence). The length of the CDR3 is 15 residues. V lost 4 bases and J 6 bases, leaving 15 bases between the germline ends. CDR3 loop: CASSSRVGAPGELFF. The DNA for the CDR3 is TGTGCCAGCAGCTCTCGGGTGGGGGCTCCCGGGGAGCTGTTTTTT.

The chain uses TRBV6-5 and TRBJ2-7, with TRBD1 matching over 8 bases. The trim removed 10 bases at V and 4 bases at J, leaving 3 bases unmatched. Germline V gene lookup returns CDR1 MNHEY and CDR2 SVGAGI. CDR3 length equals 11 residues. The DNA of the CDR3 is TGTGCCACCGGGGACAGGTACGAGCAGTACTTC. Residues: CATGDRYEQYF.

This chain joins TRBV2 and TRBJ1-1; 9 bases fit TRBD1. The CDR3 is made up of 13 amino acids. Germline trimming cut 6 bases from V and 5 bases from J; bases unmatched to any gene: 4. The V gene's germline CDR1 is SNHLY and CDR2 FYNNEI. The CDR3 DNA sequence: TGTGCCAGCAGAGGACAGGGGAAGACTGAAGCTTTCTTT. Translation gives CASRGQGKTEAFF.

The rearrangement uses TRBV2 and TRBJ2-5; TRBD2 matches 8 bases. Germline CDR1 reads SNHLY; CDR2 reads FYNNEI. This CDR3 region has 13 residues. V dropped 11 bases and J dropped 1; count of bases not matched to a gene: 6. The CDR3 spells CAEGRGVQETQYF. CDR3 bases: TGTGCCGAGGGGCGGGGGGTCCAAGAGACCCAGTACTTC.

The table lists this clone with a few counts. The rearrangement uses TRBV19 and TRBJ1-6; 10 nucleotides align to TRBD1. The CDR3 totals 14 residues. Trimming at V came to 7 bases and at J to 8 bases, leaving 5 bases not matched to a gene. Germline V gene lookup returns CDR1 LNHDA and CDR2 SQIVND (reference sequence). DNA of the CDR3: TGTGCCAGTACCCCGGGACAGGGGTATTCACCCCTCCACTTT. Translating it yields CASTPGQGYSPLHF.

There are a few counts of this clone. The genes are TRBV7-9 and TRBJ1-1, with D uncertain. The V gene lost 3 bases and the J gene lost 9 bases, with 11 bases spanning the gap. The CDR3 contains 12 residues. Germline CDR1 and CDR2: SEHNR and FQNEAQ (reference sequence). The CDR3 bases are TGTGCCAGCAGCTTTGCCGGGTGCCAAGCTTTCTTT. Its protein is CASSFAGCQAFF.

The chain joins TRBV7-8 to TRBJ2-2, with 10 bases fitting TRBD2. Trimming took 2 bases from V and 4 from J; bases not matched to a gene: 4. Germline V lookup: CDR1 SGHVS, CDR2 FQNEAQ. This CDR3 contains 16 residues. CDR3 sequence reads: CASSLLTSGLTGELFF. CDR3 DNA sequence: TGTGCCAGCAGCTTATTGACTAGCGGGCTCACCGGGGAGCTGTTTTTT.

The rearrangement joins TRBV7-8 to TRBJ2-7; 9 bases line up with TRBD1. This CDR3 is 15 amino acids long. CDR1 is SGHVS, CDR2 FQNEAQ, per germline. V gave up 3 bases and J gave up 0 bases; unmatched junction bases: 3. The CDR3 nucleotides are TGTGCCAGCAGCTTTGGACAGGGGACCTCCTACGAGCAGTACTTC. Protein: CASSFGQGTSYEQYF.

The genes are TRBV7-2 and TRBJ2-1, with a tentative D call TRBD1 (6 bases). There are 15 residues in the CDR3. Trimming took off 0 bases at V and 0 bases at J, with 6 bases between the two ends. The germline V gene encodes CDR1 SGHTA and CDR2 FQGNSA. The CDR3 DNA reads TGTGCCAGCAGCTTAGCGGGGGCCTCCTACAATGAGCAGTTCTTC. This gives the protein CASSLAGASYNEQFF. Filled out from reference TRBV7-2 and TRBJ2-1, the complete variable domain reads GAGVSQSPSNKVTEKGKDVELRCDPISGHTALYWYRQSLGQGLEFLIYFQGNSAPDKSGLPSDRFSAERTGGSVSTLTIQRTQQEDSAVYLCASSLAGASYNEQFFGPGTRLTVL.

J is TRBJ1-1 and V is TRBV29-1; 9 bases agree with TRBD1. CDR1 SQVTM and CDR2 ANQGSEA come from the germline V gene. This CDR3 has 13 residues. CDR3 loop: CSGGQGLNTEAFF. The CDR3 region has the DNA TGCAGTGGAGGACAGGGGCTGAACACTGAAGCTTTCTTT.

In this sample, this clone turned up once. This chain links TRBV6-1 with TRBJ1-5; tentatively, D is TRBD1 (6 bases). Germline V gives CDR1 MNHNS, CDR2 SASEGT. The CDR3 contains 15 residues. The germline V and J ends were trimmed by 6 bases and 2 bases, with 14 bases remaining between them. In nucleotides, the CDR3 is TGTGCCAGCAGGCCACCGGGACACCGCAATCAGCCCCAGCATTTT. Its protein is CASRPPGHRNQPQHF.

CDR3 in amino acids: CATSTPRGQTYEQYF. CDR3 DNA sequence: TGTGCCACCAGCACCCCCAGAGGGCAGACCTACGAGCAGTACTTC. V gene TRBV15 combines with J gene TRBJ2-7, with D tentatively TRBD2 (5 bases). Trimming pared 4 bases from V and 2 bases from J, leaving 15 bases between. This CDR3 has 15 residues. CDR1 is LNHNV, CDR2 YYDKDF, per germline (reference sequence).

This clone was seen a few times. V gene TRBV12-5 combines with J gene TRBJ1-1, with a possible D match to TRBD1 (6 bases). The CDR3 length is 13 residues. V was cut by 4 bases and J by 5 bases, with 11 bases left in between. CDR1 LGHNT and CDR2 FRNRAP come from the germline V gene. Here the CDR3 reads CASGWDIGTEAFF. The CDR3 DNA follows: TGTGCTAGTGGTTGGGACATTGGGACTGAAGCTTTCTTT.

The V call is TRBV2, the J call TRBJ1-2, with 7 positions matching TRBD1. The CDR3 is 13 residues long. J was trimmed by 4 bases and V by 8 bases; bases with no gene match: 7. The germline gives CDR1 SNHLY, CDR2 FYNNEI. The chain's CDR3 is CASREGAGYGYTF. The CDR3, as DNA: TGTGCCAGCCGGGAGGGGGCAGGCTATGGCTACACCTTC.

The J gene is TRBJ1-2, the V gene TRBV5-4; the match to TRBD1 covers 7 bases. CDR1 is SGHNT and CDR2 is YYREEE in the germline V gene (reference sequence). J lost 2 bases, V lost 0 bases, and 7 bases had no gene match. The length of the CDR3 is 16 residues. DNA for the CDR3: TGTGCCAGCAGCTTGGCCAATAGGGGGCAAAACTATGGCTACACCTTC. Translation gives CASSLANRGQNYGYTF.

This sequence joins TRBV5-6 and TRBJ1-1; D uncertain. V was pared by 4 bases and J by 3 bases, with 7 bases between. The CDR3 has 12 amino acids. Germline loops: CDR1 SGHDT, CDR2 YYEEEE. CDR3 coding DNA: TGTGCCAGCAGCCCGGGGTACACTGAAGCTTTCTTT. As protein: CASSPGYTEAFF.